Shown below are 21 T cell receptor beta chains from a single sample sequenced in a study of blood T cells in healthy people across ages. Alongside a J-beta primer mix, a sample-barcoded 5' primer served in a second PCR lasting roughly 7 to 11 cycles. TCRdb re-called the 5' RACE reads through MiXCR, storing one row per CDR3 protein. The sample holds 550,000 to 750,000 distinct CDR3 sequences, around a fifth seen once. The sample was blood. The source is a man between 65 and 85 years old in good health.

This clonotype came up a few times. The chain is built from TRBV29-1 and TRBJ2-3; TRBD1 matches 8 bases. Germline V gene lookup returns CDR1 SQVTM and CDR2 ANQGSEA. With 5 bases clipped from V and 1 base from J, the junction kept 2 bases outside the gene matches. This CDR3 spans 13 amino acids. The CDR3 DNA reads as TGCAGCGTTTTGACAGGGGGCACAGATACGCAGTATTTT. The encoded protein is CSVLTGGTDTQYF.

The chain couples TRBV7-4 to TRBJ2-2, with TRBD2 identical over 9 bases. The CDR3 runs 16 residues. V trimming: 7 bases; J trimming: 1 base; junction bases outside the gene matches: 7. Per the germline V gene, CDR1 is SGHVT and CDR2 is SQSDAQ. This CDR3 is CASNPKTSGNTGELFF. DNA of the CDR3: TGTGCCAGCAACCCAAAGACTAGCGGGAACACCGGGGAGCTGTTTTTT.

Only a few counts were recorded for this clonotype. Here the CDR3 DNA reads TGTGCCAGCAGTCTACAGGGTCCGGGTGAAAAACTGTTTTTT. As protein: CASSLQGPGEKLFF. The chain carries TRBV28 and TRBJ1-4, with D possibly TRBD1 on 6 matching bases. Looked up from germline, CDR1 is MDHEN and CDR2 is SYDVKM. The germline V and J ends were trimmed by 5 bases and 7 bases, with 14 bases remaining between them. The CDR3 is made up of 14 amino acids.

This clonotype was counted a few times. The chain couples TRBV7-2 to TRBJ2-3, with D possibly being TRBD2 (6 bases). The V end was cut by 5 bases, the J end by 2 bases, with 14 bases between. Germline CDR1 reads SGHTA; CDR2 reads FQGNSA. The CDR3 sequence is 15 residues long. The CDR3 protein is CASSQRLGLTDTQYF. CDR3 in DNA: TGTGCCAGCAGCCAGAGACTAGGACTCACAGATACGCAGTATTTT.

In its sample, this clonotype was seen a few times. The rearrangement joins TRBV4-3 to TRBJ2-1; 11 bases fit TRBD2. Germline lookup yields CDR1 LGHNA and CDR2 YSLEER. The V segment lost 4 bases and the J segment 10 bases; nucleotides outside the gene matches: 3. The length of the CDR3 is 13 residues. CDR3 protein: CASSLIAGGEQFF. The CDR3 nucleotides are TGCGCCAGCAGCCTAATAGCGGGAGGGGAGCAGTTCTTC.

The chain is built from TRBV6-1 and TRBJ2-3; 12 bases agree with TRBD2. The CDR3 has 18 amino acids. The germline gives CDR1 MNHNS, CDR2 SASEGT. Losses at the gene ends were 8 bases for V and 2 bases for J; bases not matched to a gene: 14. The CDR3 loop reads CASCPPSGRARSTDTQYF. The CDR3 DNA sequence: TGTGCCAGCTGTCCCCCTAGCGGGAGGGCCCGCTCCACAGATACGCAGTATTTT.

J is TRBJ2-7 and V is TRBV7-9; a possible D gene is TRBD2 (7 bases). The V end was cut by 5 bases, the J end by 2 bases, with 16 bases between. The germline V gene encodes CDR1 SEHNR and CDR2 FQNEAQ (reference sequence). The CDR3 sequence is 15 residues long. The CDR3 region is CASSQKGGTTYEQYF. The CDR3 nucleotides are TGTGCCAGCAGCCAAAAGGGGGGGACCACCTACGAGCAGTACTTC.

The DNA for the CDR3 is TGTGCCAGCAGTCCAACAGGGAAGGGCTACGATGGCTACACCTTC. Translated: CASSPTGKGYDGYTF. The chain is built from TRBV6-6 and TRBJ1-2, with D tentatively TRBD1 (6 bases). This CDR3 is built from 15 residues. V lost 5 bases and J lost 6, with 19 bases in between. CDR1 MNHNY and CDR2 SVGAGI come from the germline V gene (reference sequence).

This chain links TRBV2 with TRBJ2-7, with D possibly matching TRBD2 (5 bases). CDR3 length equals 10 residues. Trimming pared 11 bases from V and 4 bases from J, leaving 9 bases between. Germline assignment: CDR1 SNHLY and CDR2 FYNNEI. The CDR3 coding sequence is TGTGCCGCGGGCATTTACGAGCAGTACTTC. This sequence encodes CAAGIYEQYF.

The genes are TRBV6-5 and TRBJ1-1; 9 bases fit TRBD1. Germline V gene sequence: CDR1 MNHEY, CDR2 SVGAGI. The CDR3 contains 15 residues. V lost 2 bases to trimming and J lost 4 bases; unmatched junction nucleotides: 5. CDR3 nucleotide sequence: TGTGCCAGCAGTTACCGGACAGGGGCTGGCACTGAAGCTTTCTTT. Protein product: CASSYRTGAGTEAFF.

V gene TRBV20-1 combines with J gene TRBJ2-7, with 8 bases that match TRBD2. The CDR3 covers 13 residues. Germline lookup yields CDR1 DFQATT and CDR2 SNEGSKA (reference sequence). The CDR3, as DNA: TGCAGCGCGTACCGGGGGGGAAACTACGAGCAGTACTTC. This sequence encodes CSAYRGGNYEQYF.

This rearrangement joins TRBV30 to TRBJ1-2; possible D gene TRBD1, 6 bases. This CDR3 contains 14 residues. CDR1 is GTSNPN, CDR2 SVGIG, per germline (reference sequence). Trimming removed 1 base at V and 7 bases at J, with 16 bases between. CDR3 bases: TGTGCCTGGAGTGAAGGGTGGGGGGCTCGTGGCTACACCTTC. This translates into CAWSEGWGARGYTF.

The CDR3 spells CASSAETSGRLNEQFF. The CDR3 DNA sequence: TGTGCCAGCAGTGCCGAGACTAGCGGGAGGCTTAATGAGCAGTTCTTC. The V and J genes are TRBV28 and TRBJ2-1; 13 nucleotides line up with TRBD2. The CDR3 loop spans 16 amino acids. Germline lookup yields CDR1 MDHEN and CDR2 SYDVKM. After removal of 5 bases from V and 7 bases from J, the junction contained 8 bases not matched to a gene.

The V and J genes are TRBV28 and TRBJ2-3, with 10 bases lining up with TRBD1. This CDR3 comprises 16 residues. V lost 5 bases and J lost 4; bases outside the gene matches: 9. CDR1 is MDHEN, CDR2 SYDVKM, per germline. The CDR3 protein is CASSLTGTGVADTQYF. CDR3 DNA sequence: TGTGCCAGCAGTCTAACCGGGACAGGGGTGGCAGATACGCAGTATTTT.

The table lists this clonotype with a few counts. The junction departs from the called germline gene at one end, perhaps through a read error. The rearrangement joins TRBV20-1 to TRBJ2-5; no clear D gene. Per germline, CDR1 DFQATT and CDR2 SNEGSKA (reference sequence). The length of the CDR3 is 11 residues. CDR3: CSAPLSSMEFF. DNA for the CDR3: TGCAGTGCCCCCCTCTCGAGCATGGAGTTCTTC.

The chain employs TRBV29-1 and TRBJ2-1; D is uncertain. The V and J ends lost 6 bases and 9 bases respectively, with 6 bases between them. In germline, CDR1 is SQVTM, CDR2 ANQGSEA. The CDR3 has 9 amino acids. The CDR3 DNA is TGCAGCGTGAACGCTGAGCAGTTCTTC. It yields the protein CSVNAEQFF.

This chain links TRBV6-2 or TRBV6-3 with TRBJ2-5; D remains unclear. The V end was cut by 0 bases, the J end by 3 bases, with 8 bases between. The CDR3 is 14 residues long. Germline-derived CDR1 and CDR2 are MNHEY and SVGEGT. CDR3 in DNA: TGTGCCAGCAGTTACTCGGGATTTGAAGAGACCCAGTACTTC. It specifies CASSYSGFEETQYF.

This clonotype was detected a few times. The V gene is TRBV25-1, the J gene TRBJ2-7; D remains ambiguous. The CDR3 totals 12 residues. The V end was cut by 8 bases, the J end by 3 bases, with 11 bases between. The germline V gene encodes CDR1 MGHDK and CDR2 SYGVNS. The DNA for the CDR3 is TGTGCCAGCCGCTCAGACGGCTACGAGCAGTACTTC. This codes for CASRSDGYEQYF.

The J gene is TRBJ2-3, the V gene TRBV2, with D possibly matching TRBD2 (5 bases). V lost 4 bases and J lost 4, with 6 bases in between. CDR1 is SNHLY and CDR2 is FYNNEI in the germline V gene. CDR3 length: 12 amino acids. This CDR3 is CASSGGPDTQYF. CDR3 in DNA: TGTGCCAGCAGTGGAGGGCCAGATACGCAGTATTTT.

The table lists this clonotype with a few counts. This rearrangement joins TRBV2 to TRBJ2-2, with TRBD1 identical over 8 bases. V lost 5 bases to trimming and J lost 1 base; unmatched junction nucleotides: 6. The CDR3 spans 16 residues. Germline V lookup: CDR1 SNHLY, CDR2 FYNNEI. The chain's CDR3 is CASSQGATKNTGELFF. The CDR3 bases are TGTGCCAGCAGTCAGGGGGCCACGAAGAACACCGGGGAGCTGTTTTTT.

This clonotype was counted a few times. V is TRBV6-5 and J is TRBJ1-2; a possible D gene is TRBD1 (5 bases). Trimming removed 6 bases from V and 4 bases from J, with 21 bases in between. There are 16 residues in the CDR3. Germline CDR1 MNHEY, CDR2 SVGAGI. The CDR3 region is CASSPAWGVGSYGYTF. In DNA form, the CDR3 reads TGTGCCAGCAGCCCCGCTTGGGGGGTAGGTAGCTATGGCTACACCTTC.